These T cell receptor beta chains were read from a single sample in a study of shared clonotypes between healthy human individuals. Produced via immunoSEQ multiplex PCR; TCRdb's table is partial and in-frame only. The sample shows 450,000 to 500,000 clones, 81% of them seen only once. The sample taken for sequencing was PBMCs. These receptors were collected from a woman aged 40 to 49 in good health. Some clones in this sample may be carry-over from other donors' samples. The CDR3 runs from the conserved cysteine through the conserved F or W. The D gene is left open where the match is weak. Only some rows state a clone size, as once, few, many or a class for expanded clones.

v_gene: TRBV5-1
d_gene: .
abundance: .
j_gene: TRBJ2-3
CDR3aa: CASRGTTSTDTQYF
CDR3nt: TGCGCCAGCAGAGGGACAACTAGCACAGATACGCAGTATTTT

v_gene: TRBV2
d_gene: TRBD2
abundance: .
j_gene: TRBJ2-1
CDR3aa: CASRFLAEYNEQFF
CDR3nt: TGTGCCAGCAGGTTCCTAGCGGAATACAATGAGCAGTTCTTC

v_gene: TRBV29-1
d_gene: .
abundance: .
j_gene: TRBJ1-4
CDR3aa: CSPREKLFF
CDR3nt: TGCAGCCCCCGGGAAAAACTGTTTTTT

v_gene: TRBV28
d_gene: .
abundance: .
j_gene: TRBJ1-1
CDR3aa: CASSFGGAKDTEAFF
CDR3nt: TGTGCCAGCAGTTTTGGCGGGGCGAAGGACACTGAAGCTTTCTTT

v_gene: TRBV2
d_gene: .
abundance: .
j_gene: TRBJ2-7
CDR3aa: CASSESAGLTYEQYF
CDR3nt: TGTGCCAGCAGTGAATCGGCAGGGTTAACCTACGAGCAGTACTTC

v_gene: TRBV5-1
d_gene: .
abundance: .
j_gene: TRBJ1-2
CDR3aa: CASSPGGRALMDGYTF
CDR3nt: TGCGCCAGCAGCCCGGGGGGAAGGGCGCTTATGGATGGCTACACCTTC

v_gene: TRBV7-9
d_gene: TRBD1
abundance: few
j_gene: TRBJ2-7
CDR3aa: CASSLAGTGVHEQYF
CDR3nt: TGTGCCAGCAGCTTAGCCGGGACAGGGGTCCACGAGCAGTACTTC

v_gene: TRBV28
d_gene: .
abundance: .
j_gene: TRBJ1-5
CDR3aa: CASKPHSTGPNQPQHF
CDR3nt: TGTGCCAGCAAGCCTCACTCGACAGGCCCAAATCAGCCCCAGCATTTT

v_gene: TRBV10-3
d_gene: .
abundance: .
j_gene: TRBJ1-2
CDR3aa: CAISESRTDYGYTF
CDR3nt: TGTGCCATCAGTGAGTCGAGGACAGACTATGGCTACACCTTC

v_gene: TRBV5-6
d_gene: TRBD2
abundance: .
j_gene: TRBJ2-5
CDR3aa: CASSLLSGSQETQYF
CDR3nt: TGTGCCAGCAGCTTGCTTAGCGGGAGTCAAGAGACCCAGTACTTC

v_gene: TRBV5-1
d_gene: .
abundance: .
j_gene: TRBJ2-5
CDR3aa: CASSLVGVETQYF
CDR3nt: TGCGCCAGCAGCTTAGTGGGAGTGGAGACCCAGTACTTC

v_gene: TRBV6-6
d_gene: .
abundance: .
j_gene: TRBJ1-4
CDR3aa: CASSYSPAGEKLFF
CDR3nt: TGTGCCAGCAGTTACTCCCCGGCGGGGGAAAAACTGTTTTTT

v_gene: TRBV7-2
d_gene: TRBD2
abundance: .
j_gene: TRBJ2-3
CDR3aa: CASSLVLAGGVGTDTQYF
CDR3nt: TGTGCCAGCAGCTTAGTGTTAGCGGGAGGGGTTGGCACAGATACGCAGTATTTT

v_gene: TRBV27
d_gene: TRBD1
abundance: .
j_gene: TRBJ1-5
CDR3aa: CASRDRVGQPQHF
CDR3nt: TGTGCCAGCAGGGACAGGGTAGGTCAGCCCCAGCATTTT

v_gene: TRBV5-5
d_gene: .
abundance: .
j_gene: TRBJ2-7
CDR3aa: CASRPGRSSYEQYF
CDR3nt: TGTGCCAGCAGACCGGGGCGCTCCTCCTACGAGCAGTACTTC

v_gene: TRBV25-1
d_gene: .
abundance: .
j_gene: TRBJ1-1
CDR3aa: CASSDQGKSKAFF
CDR3nt: TGTGCCAGCAGTGATCAGGGGAAGTCCAAAGCTTTCTTT

v_gene: TRBV27
d_gene: .
abundance: .
j_gene: TRBJ1-1
CDR3aa: CASSLRGGVTEAFF
CDR3nt: TGTGCCAGCAGTTTACGGGGAGGGGTTACTGAAGCTTTCTTT